The 12 T cell receptor beta chains given below trace back to one sample, sequenced in a study of TIL therapy for anti-PD-1-resistant metastatic lung cancer. The immunoSEQ assay was v3. The method was immunoSEQ multiplex PCR; TCRdb's version includes in-frame clones alone and lacks a portion of them. The sample carries around 33,000 clones, 74% recorded once. As to time point: pre-treatment sample, taken before nivolumab and TIL therapy. The sequences come from blood, collected at baseline. The origin of the receptors is a woman aged 30 to 85 with non-small cell lung cancer.

This chain uses TRBV11-3 with TRBJ2-1; TRBD2 matches at 9 bases. This CDR3 has 16 residues. V was clipped by 0 bases and J by 8 bases; unmatched bases: 8. Germline V gene data show CDR1 as SGHNT and CDR2 as YENEEA. The CDR3 region is CASSLDGGGRADEQFF. The CDR3 coding sequence is TGTGCCAGCAGCTTAGATGGTGGCGGGAGGGCCGATGAGCAGTTCTTC.

The rearrangement links TRBV9 to TRBJ2-4; 7 nucleotides agree with TRBD1. Germline V gives CDR1 SGDLS, CDR2 YYNGEE. V lost 0 bases and J lost 2; bases outside the gene matches: 8. This CDR3 comprises 17 residues. The CDR3 DNA reads TGTGCCAGCAGCGTAGCGTCCGAGAGGGGGCCCAAAAACATTCAGTACTTC. Protein sequence: CASSVASERGPKNIQYF.

The genes are TRBV5-1 and TRBJ2-3; 13 positions agree with TRBD2. Unmatched junction bases numbered 10, after V lost 4 bases and J lost 8 bases. This CDR3 is built from 16 residues. CDR1 and CDR2 (germline): SGHRS, YFSETQ. This chain's CDR3 is CASSLGTSGAQVTQYF. For the CDR3, the DNA is TGCGCCAGCAGCCTAGGGACTAGCGGGGCGCAGGTTACGCAGTATTTT.

This clone was counted once. The rearrangement links TRBV6-1 to TRBJ2-1; TRBD1 matches at 7 bases. With 4 bases clipped from V and 6 bases from J, the junction kept 3 bases outside the gene matches. CDR1 MNHNS and CDR2 SASEGT come from the germline V gene. There are 13 residues in the CDR3. In nucleotides, the CDR3 is TGTGCCAGCAGTGTCCAGGGGGTCAATGAGCAGTTCTTC. Its translation: CASSVQGVNEQFF.

This chain uses TRBV14 with TRBJ2-3; the D is unclear. The germline gives CDR1 SGHDN, CDR2 FVKESK. V was trimmed by 4 bases and J by 2 bases, leaving 4 bases between them. The CDR3 is 12 residues long. CDR3 in amino acids: CASSPFTDTQYF. The CDR3 nucleotides read TGTGCCAGCAGCCCATTCACAGATACGCAGTATTTT.

The chain employs TRBV29-1 and TRBJ2-1; TRBD1 matches 10 bases. The germline gives CDR1 SQVTM, CDR2 ANQGSEA. J lost 7 bases, V lost 7 bases, and 10 bases had no gene match. The CDR3 is 14 residues long. This chain's CDR3 is CSAQRGTGANEQFF. For the CDR3, the DNA is TGCAGCGCGCAACGCGGGACAGGGGCAAATGAGCAGTTCTTC.

This chain links TRBV5-1 with TRBJ1-1, with D perhaps matching TRBD1 (5 bases). In germline, CDR1 is SGHRS, CDR2 YFSETQ. The CDR3 covers 14 residues. The V gene lost 1 base and the J gene lost 3 bases, with 10 bases spanning the gap. This CDR3 reads CASSLWGDDTEAFF. Here the CDR3 DNA reads TGCGCCAGCAGCTTGTGGGGGGACGACACTGAAGCTTTCTTT.

The chain uses TRBV5-1 and TRBJ1-3; no reliable D call. Germline loops: CDR1 SGHRS, CDR2 YFSETQ. The CDR3 has 15 residues. The germline V and J ends were trimmed by 5 bases and 0 bases, with 12 bases remaining between them. The CDR3 sequence is CASRVQIASGNTIYF. The CDR3 nucleotides read TGCGCCAGCAGGGTTCAGATCGCCTCTGGAAACACCATATATTTT.

The V gene is TRBV29-1, the J gene TRBJ2-2; D is possibly TRBD2 (6 bases). Per germline, CDR1 SQVTM and CDR2 ANQGSEA. V gave up 4 bases and J gave up 2 bases, with 8 bases separating them. The CDR3 has 13 residues. CDR3 bases: TGCAGCGTTGGCGGGATCAACACCGGGGAGCTGTTTTTT. The encoded protein is CSVGGINTGELFF.

V usage is TRBV5-1 and J usage is TRBJ1-6; a possible D gene is TRBD1 (5 bases). CDR1 is SGHRS and CDR2 is YFSETQ in the germline V gene. The CDR3 is 16 amino acids. The ends were cut back, 0 bases at V and 7 bases at J, with 14 bases in the middle. CDR3 in amino acids: CASSLGSSGGNSPLHF. CDR3 coding DNA: TGCGCCAGCAGCTTGGGGAGTTCTGGGGGAAATTCACCCCTCCACTTT.

In its sample, this clone was seen a few times. V usage is TRBV5-4 and J usage is TRBJ2-7; 7 positions match TRBD1. The CDR3 consists of 14 residues. The germline V gene has CDR1 SGHNT and CDR2 YYREEE (reference sequence). The ends lost 1 base at V and 2 bases at J; junction bases unmatched: 3. The CDR3: CASSLTQGAYEQYF. The CDR3 DNA follows: TGTGCCAGCAGCTTGACGCAGGGGGCCTACGAGCAGTACTTC.

This clone was counted a few times. This chain connects TRBV11-2 to TRBJ2-2; D may correspond to TRBD1 or TRBD2 (6 bases each). Germline V gives CDR1 SGHAT, CDR2 FQNNGV. CDR3 length: 14 residues. The V and J ends lost 1 base and 6 bases respectively, with 9 bases between them. The CDR3 DNA sequence: TGTGCCAGCAGCTTAGTTGGGGGGCCCGGGGAGCTGTTTTTT. This translates into CASSLVGGPGELFF.